The entry below describes one T cell receptor (beta chain). In this sample, this clonotype turned up a few times. This clone's antigen is unknown. Base qualities are not recorded, but no much larger clone differs from it by a single base. The treatment or condition label corresponds to: allogeneic hematopoietic cell transplantation with graft depleted of TCRalphabeta T cells and CD19 B cells. The transplant recipients were children given TCRalphabeta/CD19-depleted allogeneic hematopoietic cell grafts. This sample was taken from a study of T-cell reconstitution after alpha-beta-depleted transplantation in children (dated by TCRdb to between 2015 and 2016). At the level of the whole study: T-cell immune reconstitution after TCRalphabeta/CD19-depleted allogeneic hematopoietic cell transplantation in children was quantitatively tracked in the study by means of TCR repertoire profiling.

Library generation was performed with PCR. TCRdb records Illumina HiSeq 2500 as the sequencer. TCR libraries were prepared with molecular barcoding, using unique molecular identifiers to normalize TCRbeta repertoire quantification. TCRdb ran its own pipeline on the public reads, namely fastp trimming at Q25 and MiXCR clone calling, and kept in-frame beta chains. All rows with the same CDR3 protein become a single entry with the most common DNA and genes. A total of around 960,000 distinct CDR3 sequences appear in this sample, roughly 29% of them only once. Of the sample, approximately 30% is held by the ten largest clones. What the authors observed across the whole study: About two months after transplant, the apparently early recovery of alphabetaT-cell counts reportedly depended on just several hundred clones that had expanded rapidly and came from non-depleted graft cells. In some patients, high TCRbeta diversity at day 60 was attributed to recipient T cells and intrathymic progenitors that had survived conditioning. The frequencies of hyperexpanded clones fell over the following months, and after one year, T-cell counts and TCRbeta diversity were mostly attributed to newly produced T cells.

The TCR sequence derives from a boy in the first two years of life who had a stem cell transplant for SCID, so the T cells may come from the graft donor. Specimen: PBMCs, mostly from graft donor cells, collected 360 days after TCRalphabeta/CD19-depleted stem cell transplant.

The CDR3 protein sequence reads: CASSSGGRRTYEQYF. Here is the DNA: TGTGCCAGCAGTTCGGGCGGGAGGCGGACCTACGAGCAGTACTTC. Rearrangement joined TRBV6-5 to TRBJ2-7; 8 middle bases align to TRBD2. The germline V gene specifies MNHEY as CDR1 and SVGAGI as CDR2. The CDR3 goes from the cysteine to the phenylalanine over 15 residues. Only the CDR3 DNA stays, 45 bases, in frame from base 1. Trimming leaves V shorter by 4 bases and J shorter by 2 bases, with the junction holding 7 bases beyond the gene matches.